The TCR beta chain described here comes from a study of blood T cell repertoires in COVID-19. The wider study: Some COVID-19 samples were acute and others convalescent; all came from the United States, Italy and Spain. PBMCs, B-cell-depleted T cells, or T cells provided the cDNA or gDNA that made up the material.

As processed by the authors: By means of reference gene primer amplification, nucleated cell counts were estimated. Method: immunoSEQ multiplex PCR; TCRdb's copy keeps in-frame clones and lacks some. The V and J calls and the clone size are those of that table, but D and trimming were determined from the DNA. Of over 85,000 clones listed, about 91% are singletons. The CDR3 loop spans 12 amino acids. Between the trimmed V and J ends, which lost 7 bases and 6 bases, there was a span of 12 bases. CDR1 SQVTM and CDR2 ANQGSEA come from the germline V gene. This TCR was sampled from a man between 18 and 29 years old with acute or convalescent COVID-19. J is TRBJ2-2 and V is TRBV29-1; D call uncertain. Sequenced sample: peripheral blood. CDR3 coding DNA: TGCAGCGCCGTGTTTTTGTCCGGGGAGCTGTTTTTT. Protein sequence: CSAVFLSGELFF.